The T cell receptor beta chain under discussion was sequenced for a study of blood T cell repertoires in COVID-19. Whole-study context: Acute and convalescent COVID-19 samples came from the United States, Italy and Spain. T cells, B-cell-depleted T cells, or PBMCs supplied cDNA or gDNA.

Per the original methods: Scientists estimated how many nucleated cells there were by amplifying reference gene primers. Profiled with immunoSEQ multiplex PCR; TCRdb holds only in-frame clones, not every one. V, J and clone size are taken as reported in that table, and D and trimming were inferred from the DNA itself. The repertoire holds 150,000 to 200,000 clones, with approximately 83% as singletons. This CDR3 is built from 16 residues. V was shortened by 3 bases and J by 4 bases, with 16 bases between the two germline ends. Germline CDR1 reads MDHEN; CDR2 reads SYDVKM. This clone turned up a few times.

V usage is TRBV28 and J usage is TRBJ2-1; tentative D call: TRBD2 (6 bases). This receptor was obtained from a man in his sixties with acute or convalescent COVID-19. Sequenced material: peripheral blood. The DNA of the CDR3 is TGTGCCAGCAGTTTCGGCGGGCGGGACTGGTACAATGAGCAGTTCTTC. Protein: CASSFGGRDWYNEQFF.